This is a list of T cell receptor beta chains from one sample in a study of identical twins. In TCRdb, the 5' RACE reads were re-called with MiXCR into one record per CDR3 protein. The profile covers about 890,000 distinct CDR3 sequences, with 9% to 15% appearing a single time and about 1.5% taken by the ten largest. These data were also reused for a study on yellow fever vaccine responses in identical twins.

The sequenced material came from PBMCs. These receptors were collected from a woman between 18 and 29 years old in good health. CDR3s leave out the opening cysteine and the closing phenylalanine or tryptophan. The D gene is left open where the match is weak.

v_call: TRBV6-2/TRBV6-3
j_call: TRBJ2-7
d_call: TRBD2
cdr3_aa: ASMLSTSGSREQY

v_call: TRBV11-1
j_call: TRBJ2-3
d_call: TRBD1
cdr3_aa: ASSSFSYRGAGADTQY

v_call: TRBV10-3
j_call: TRBJ2-2
d_call: TRBD1
cdr3_aa: AISGGGSDTGELF

v_call: TRBV4-1
j_call: TRBJ2-7
d_call: -
cdr3_aa: ASSQVLASAISYEQY

v_call: TRBV5-1
j_call: TRBJ2-7
d_call: TRBD1
cdr3_aa: ASSPGQGVSEQY

v_call: TRBV7-9
j_call: TRBJ2-1
d_call: -
cdr3_aa: ASSVQLGGYNEQF

v_call: TRBV20-1
j_call: TRBJ2-5
d_call: -
cdr3_aa: SARDRAKETQY

v_call: TRBV5-8
j_call: TRBJ2-1
d_call: -
cdr3_aa: ASSFSGAGNEQF

v_call: TRBV7-9
j_call: TRBJ1-3
d_call: -
cdr3_aa: ASRATGNSGNTIY

v_call: TRBV5-1
j_call: TRBJ1-1
d_call: -
cdr3_aa: ASSLIGASTEAF

v_call: TRBV29-1
j_call: TRBJ2-1
d_call: -
cdr3_aa: SGRAGGAYNEQF

v_call: TRBV7-9
j_call: TRBJ1-1
d_call: -
cdr3_aa: ASSLGGYLATEAF

v_call: TRBV19
j_call: TRBJ2-5
d_call: -
cdr3_aa: ASSIFSGQETQY

v_call: TRBV7-9
j_call: TRBJ1-1
d_call: -
cdr3_aa: ASSTGGEGNTEAF

v_call: TRBV5-5
j_call: TRBJ1-5
d_call: -
cdr3_aa: ASSLALTDQPQH

v_call: TRBV29-1
j_call: TRBJ1-1
d_call: -
cdr3_aa: RVILGGPAEAF

v_call: TRBV5-5
j_call: TRBJ2-1
d_call: TRBD1
cdr3_aa: ASSLTTGGHNEQF

v_call: TRBV20-1
j_call: TRBJ1-2
d_call: TRBD1
cdr3_aa: SASPPTDRGGYT

v_call: TRBV5-1
j_call: TRBJ2-3
d_call: TRBD1
cdr3_aa: ASLLTGSGTDTQY

v_call: TRBV4-1
j_call: TRBJ2-1
d_call: -
cdr3_aa: ASSHRDHNEQF

v_call: TRBV27
j_call: TRBJ2-3
d_call: -
cdr3_aa: ASSLWKGTTDTQY

v_call: TRBV7-9
j_call: TRBJ1-5
d_call: -
cdr3_aa: ASSLVSSGDNQPQH

v_call: TRBV5-1
j_call: TRBJ2-1
d_call: TRBD2
cdr3_aa: ASSTGLAGSNEQF

v_call: TRBV5-6
j_call: TRBJ2-7
d_call: TRBD2
cdr3_aa: ASSLQPGLGLEQY

v_call: TRBV12-3/TRBV12-4
j_call: TRBJ2-3
d_call: TRBD2
cdr3_aa: ASSSLAGGTDTQY

v_call: TRBV9
j_call: TRBJ2-1
d_call: TRBD2
cdr3_aa: ASSVAPRERLNEQF

v_call: TRBV7-6
j_call: TRBJ2-3
d_call: -
cdr3_aa: ASSDTGVIDTQY

v_call: TRBV7-2
j_call: TRBJ2-1
d_call: -
cdr3_aa: ASSPSLGDNEQF

v_call: TRBV6-6
j_call: TRBJ2-5
d_call: -
cdr3_aa: ASSYLTQETQY

v_call: TRBV15
j_call: TRBJ2-2
d_call: -
cdr3_aa: ATRRQKGPTGELF

v_call: TRBV20-1
j_call: TRBJ2-2
d_call: -
cdr3_aa: SARDREPGGELF

v_call: TRBV7-8
j_call: TRBJ2-1
d_call: TRBD2
cdr3_aa: ASSFGREVSRNEQF

v_call: TRBV2
j_call: TRBJ2-3
d_call: -
cdr3_aa: ASTGGQGDTQY

v_call: TRBV28
j_call: TRBJ1-2
d_call: -
cdr3_aa: ASTSFSGYT

v_call: TRBV11-3
j_call: TRBJ2-7
d_call: -
cdr3_aa: ASNNREGYEQY

v_call: TRBV18
j_call: TRBJ2-2
d_call: -
cdr3_aa: ASSRTAQANTGELF

v_call: TRBV14
j_call: TRBJ2-1
d_call: -
cdr3_aa: ASAIRSYNEQF

v_call: TRBV28
j_call: TRBJ2-3
d_call: -
cdr3_aa: ASGAKGGGTDTQY

v_call: TRBV9
j_call: TRBJ2-1
d_call: TRBD1
cdr3_aa: ASSVEGQGGTYNEQF

v_call: TRBV19
j_call: TRBJ2-5
d_call: TRBD1
cdr3_aa: ASTRDSYQETQY

v_call: TRBV29-1
j_call: TRBJ1-1
d_call: -
cdr3_aa: SVARLVGNTEAF

v_call: TRBV28
j_call: TRBJ2-7
d_call: TRBD2
cdr3_aa: ASSLWASGDYEQY

v_call: TRBV20-1
j_call: TRBJ2-1
d_call: -
cdr3_aa: SATDWSYNEQF

v_call: TRBV7-8
j_call: TRBJ2-3
d_call: -
cdr3_aa: ASSLAFPSTDTQY

v_call: TRBV6-5
j_call: TRBJ2-2
d_call: TRBD2
cdr3_aa: ASNGRAATGELF

v_call: TRBV20-1
j_call: TRBJ1-5
d_call: -
cdr3_aa: SASVVGNQPQH

v_call: TRBV5-1
j_call: TRBJ2-3
d_call: TRBD2
cdr3_aa: ASSPNPGTSGRVGDTQY

v_call: TRBV15
j_call: TRBJ1-2
d_call: TRBD1
cdr3_aa: ATSQGQKGYT

v_call: TRBV5-5
j_call: TRBJ1-1
d_call: -
cdr3_aa: ASSPGMTEAF

v_call: TRBV7-9
j_call: TRBJ2-7
d_call: -
cdr3_aa: ASSLAGSRDEQY

v_call: TRBV12-3/TRBV12-4
j_call: TRBJ2-7
d_call: -
cdr3_aa: ASSTIPGTRDYEQY

v_call: TRBV6-1
j_call: TRBJ2-1
d_call: -
cdr3_aa: ASQAFDRYNEQF

v_call: TRBV20-1
j_call: TRBJ2-5
d_call: -
cdr3_aa: SAREGGWQETQY

v_call: TRBV11-2
j_call: TRBJ2-3
d_call: TRBD2
cdr3_aa: ASSVPGLAGGTDTQY

v_call: TRBV5-6
j_call: TRBJ2-1
d_call: -
cdr3_aa: ASSLGSHSYNEQF

v_call: TRBV29-1
j_call: TRBJ2-2
d_call: -
cdr3_aa: SAERPNTGELF

v_call: TRBV7-9
j_call: TRBJ1-1
d_call: TRBD1
cdr3_aa: ASSSTGTGGAF